The 18 T cell receptor beta chains presented below share a single source sample, sequenced in a study of spatial heterogeneity in lung cancer. TCRdb recomputed calls from the 5' RACE reads with MiXCR, one row per CDR3 protein. Here the sample spans approximately 5,400 distinct CDR3 sequences, around a third being singletons. Time point denoted: sample taken at primary tumor resection. No cells were sorted before sequencing. The whole RNA sequenced was extracted from tumor, nontumor lung or frozen PBMC. Source: PBMCs, taken at surgery. Receptors originate from a female donor with early-stage non-small cell lung cancer.

In its sample, this clonotype was seen a few times. In a library made to pick up alpha chains, this beta chain is a stray read with a size that means little. This chain joins TRBV6-2 or TRBV6-3 and TRBJ2-3; 9 bases map to TRBD2. The trim removed 6 bases at V and 0 bases at J, leaving 4 bases unmatched. Germline CDR1 MNHEY, CDR2 SVGEGT. This CDR3 contains 15 residues. The CDR3 reads CASRGTSRSTDTQYF. In DNA form, the CDR3 reads TGTGCCAGCAGAGGGACTAGCCGGAGCACAGATACGCAGTATTTT.

In regard to this clonotype: This beta chain slipped into a library made for alpha chains as a stray read, so its size is not meaningful. The J gene is TRBJ2-4, the V gene TRBV14; unclear D gene. The CDR3 length is 14 residues. With 3 bases removed from V and 1 base from J, the gap between germline ends came to 7 bases. Per germline, CDR1 SGHDN and CDR2 FVKESK. This CDR3 is CASSQRNAKNIQYF. CDR3 in DNA: TGTGCCAGCAGCCAGAGAAACGCCAAAAACATTCAGTACTTC.

Remarks on this clonotype: Found in a library prepared for alpha chains, this beta chain is an off-target read, and its abundance has little meaning. This sequence joins TRBV6-1 and TRBJ2-3; D is possibly TRBD1 or TRBD2 (6 bases each). The CDR3 is 14 amino acids. Germline CDR1 and CDR2: MNHNS and SASEGT. Trimming stripped 6 bases from V and 5 bases from J, with 15 bases between. CDR3: CASRAGEEGDTQYF. The CDR3 nucleotides are TGTGCCAGCAGAGCAGGGGAGGAAGGAGATACGCAGTATTTT.

This clonotype was recorded only once. This beta chain slipped into a library made for alpha chains as a stray read, so its size is not meaningful. V is TRBV20-1 and J is TRBJ2-3; D is unresolved. CDR3 length: 12 amino acids. V lost 2 bases and J 1 base, leaving 4 bases between the germline ends. The germline V gene has CDR1 DFQATT and CDR2 SNEGSKA (reference sequence). The CDR3 DNA reads as TGCAGTGCTAGACAGGGCACAGATACGCAGTATTTT. This codes for CSARQGTDTQYF.

A note on this clonotype: For a library built for alpha chains, this beta chain is a stray read; little rests on its size. The chain employs TRBV5-1 and TRBJ2-2; D is unclear. Germline CDR1 SGHRS, CDR2 YFSETQ. This CDR3 has 15 residues. The germline V and J ends were trimmed by 0 bases and 5 bases, with 11 bases remaining between them. In DNA, the CDR3 is TGCGCCAGCAGCTTGGCCGCTCCGGTAACCGGGGAGCTGTTTTTT. Its translation is CASSLAAPVTGELFF.

This clonotype is classed as medium-sized. This beta chain slipped into a library made for alpha chains as a stray read, so its size is not meaningful. The chain combines TRBV5-6 with TRBJ2-5; tentative D call: TRBD1 (5 bases). The CDR3 contains 13 residues. V was trimmed by 4 bases and J by 5 bases, leaving 12 bases between them. Germline V gene sequence: CDR1 SGHDT, CDR2 YYEEEE. The CDR3 here is CASSILGAETQYF. The CDR3 DNA is TGTGCCAGCAGCATTCTAGGGGCCGAGACCCAGTACTTC.

This clonotype was seen only a few times. Because the library targeted alpha chains, this beta chain is an off-target read whose size means little. The chain carries TRBV20-1 and TRBJ2-3; the D is unclear. Germline CDR1 reads DFQATT; CDR2 reads SNEGSKA (reference sequence). The CDR3 runs 12 residues. V dropped 3 bases and J dropped 3 bases, with 7 bases sitting between them. The CDR3 loop is CSASLGTDTQYF. DNA of the CDR3: TGCAGTGCTAGCCTGGGGACAGATACGCAGTATTTT.

This clonotype was recorded once. This beta chain came through as a stray read in a library set up for alpha chains, and its size says little. The chain recombines TRBV5-6 with TRBJ2-7, with D possibly matching TRBD1 (5 bases). This CDR3 is 13 amino acids long. Trimming pared 2 bases from V and 4 bases from J, leaving 10 bases between. CDR1 SGHDT and CDR2 YYEEEE come from the germline V gene. The CDR3, as DNA: TGTGCCAGCAGCTTTAGGGGCCAGTACGAGCAGTACTTC. Translated, it gives CASSFRGQYEQYF.

Notes on this clonotype: The library was built for alpha chains, so this beta chain is an off-target read and its size means little. The gene calls are TRBV2 and TRBJ2-4, with no clear D. Germline loops: CDR1 SNHLY, CDR2 FYNNEI. The CDR3 loop spans 11 amino acids. The V end lost 1 base, the J end lost 7 bases, and 2 bases lay between the germline ends. CDR3 in amino acids: CASSEVNIQYF. The CDR3 region has the DNA TGTGCCAGCAGTGAAGTTAACATTCAGTACTTC.

To note about this clonotype: With the library built for alpha chains, this beta chain is off target and its frequency is not meaningful. The chain combines TRBV20-1 with TRBJ2-7, with 9 bases fitting TRBD1. Germline CDR1 and CDR2: DFQATT and SNEGSKA (reference sequence). The trim removed 2 bases at V and 1 base at J, leaving 12 bases unmatched. This CDR3 spans 17 amino acids. CDR3 sequence (DNA): TGCAGTGCTAGACGGCGGGACAGGGTGGCCCCATCCTACGAGCAGTACTTC. Encoded protein: CSARRRDRVAPSYEQYF.

As regards this clonotype: The size of this beta chain means little, since it is a stray read in a library made for alpha chains. The chain has TRBV3-1 and TRBJ2-4; D gene uncertain. The germline gives CDR1 LGHDT, CDR2 YNNKEL (reference sequence). There are 16 residues in the CDR3. The germline V and J ends were trimmed by 0 bases and 0 bases, with 9 bases remaining between them. DNA of the CDR3: TGTGCCAGCAGCCAAGATCTAAGCCTAGCCAAAAACATTCAGTACTTC. Protein sequence: CASSQDLSLAKNIQYF.

Comment on this clonotype: A library prepared for alpha chains yielded this beta chain as an off-target read; its size is of little meaning. V is TRBV20-1 and J is TRBJ2-7, with TRBD2 matching 12 bases. The junction had 8 bases not matched to a gene; V was cut back by 6 bases and J by 2 bases. CDR3 size: 15 residues. Germline V gene lookup returns CDR1 DFQATT and CDR2 SNEGSKA (reference sequence). The CDR3 is CSAQRPSGGAYEQYF. In nucleotides, the CDR3 is TGCAGTGCGCAACGTCCTAGCGGGGGGGCCTACGAGCAGTACTTC.

About this clonotype: Since the library was made to target alpha chains, this beta chain is a stray read and its abundance is not meaningful. The rearrangement uses TRBV4-2 and TRBJ2-3, with D perhaps matching TRBD2 (6 bases). Germline CDR1 LGHNA, CDR2 YNFKEQ. V lost 1 base to trimming and J lost 2 bases, with 10 bases between them. There are 15 residues in the CDR3. In DNA form, the CDR3 reads TGTGCCAGCAGCCAAGCAGCGGGCGTCACAGATACGCAGTATTTT. Translated, it gives CASSQAAGVTDTQYF.

To note about this clonotype: This beta chain is an off-target read within a library intended for alpha chains, so its frequency means little. V usage is TRBV15 and J usage is TRBJ2-1; D is perhaps TRBD1 or TRBD2 (5 bases each). Germline CDR1 reads LNHNV; CDR2 reads YYDKDF (reference sequence). V dropped 4 bases and J dropped 5 bases, with 12 bases sitting between them. The CDR3 is 14 amino acids. The CDR3 is CATSTRGRHNEQFF. The CDR3 bases are TGTGCCACCAGCACAAGGGGACGTCACAATGAGCAGTTCTTC.

The sample holds a few counts of this clonotype. This beta chain turned up in a library designed for alpha chains; as an off-target read, its abundance says little. The gene calls are TRBV29-1 and TRBJ2-3; D unresolved. The CDR3 covers 11 residues. The germline V gene encodes CDR1 SQVTM and CDR2 ANQGSEA. CDR3 amino acids: CTCNWADTQYF. CDR3 nucleotides: TGCACTTGCAATTGGGCAGATACGCAGTATTTT.

This clonotype is labeled medium-sized. The library was designed around alpha chains, so this beta chain is a stray read whose abundance carries little weight. The chain carries TRBV3-1 and TRBJ2-7, with 10 bases identical to TRBD2. CDR1 LGHDT and CDR2 YNNKEL come from the germline V gene (reference sequence). The CDR3 is 15 amino acids. With V trimmed by 3 bases and J by 2 bases, 4 bases remained unmatched. DNA for the CDR3: TGTGCCAGCAGCCACCTAGCGGGGGCTCCCTACGAGCAGTACTTC. Its protein is CASSHLAGAPYEQYF.

Comment on this clonotype: This beta chain is an off-target read within a library intended for alpha chains, so its frequency means little. The rearrangement uses TRBV19 and TRBJ2-2; 7 nucleotides line up with TRBD1. The CDR3 consists of 15 residues. V trimming: 6 bases; J trimming: 0 bases; junction bases outside the gene matches: 4. Germline lookup yields CDR1 LNHDA and CDR2 SQIVND (reference sequence). Here the CDR3 reads CASSGTVTNTGELFF. CDR3 sequence (DNA): TGTGCCAGTAGCGGGACAGTCACGAACACCGGGGAGCTGTTTTTT.

This clonotype has just a few counts. This beta chain represents an off-target read in a library built for alpha chains; its size is of limited meaning. The chain carries TRBV20-1 and TRBJ2-1; 7 bases are shared with TRBD1. V trimming: 3 bases; J trimming: 8 bases; junction bases outside the gene matches: 4. Germline assignment: CDR1 DFQATT and CDR2 SNEGSKA (reference sequence). The CDR3 has 12 residues. The CDR3 region has the DNA TGCAGTGCTAGTCGACAGGGCTATGAGCAGTTCTTC. This translates into CSASRQGYEQFF.